This T cell receptor beta chain was recorded in a study of cytomegalovirus exposure and HLA in healthy donors. This clone was seen at least ten times. In the PCR, 60 Vbeta and 13 Jbeta primers were used. Data came from immunoSEQ multiplex PCR; TCRdb stores just in-frame clones and leaves some out. Of just over 95,000 clones in the sample, 78% were seen once. There are 14 residues in the CDR3. V dropped 7 bases and J dropped 1 base, with 10 bases sitting between them. The germline gives CDR1 MNHNS, CDR2 SASEGT. The sequenced material came from PBMCs. This clonotype was obtained from a woman in her forties in good health and CMV-seropositive. The chain employs TRBV6-1 and TRBJ2-2; weak D call: TRBD1 (6 bases). The CDR3 sequence is CASTVTGNTGELFF. CDR3 DNA: TGTGCCAGCACTGTGACAGGGAACACCGGGGAGCTGTTTTTT.